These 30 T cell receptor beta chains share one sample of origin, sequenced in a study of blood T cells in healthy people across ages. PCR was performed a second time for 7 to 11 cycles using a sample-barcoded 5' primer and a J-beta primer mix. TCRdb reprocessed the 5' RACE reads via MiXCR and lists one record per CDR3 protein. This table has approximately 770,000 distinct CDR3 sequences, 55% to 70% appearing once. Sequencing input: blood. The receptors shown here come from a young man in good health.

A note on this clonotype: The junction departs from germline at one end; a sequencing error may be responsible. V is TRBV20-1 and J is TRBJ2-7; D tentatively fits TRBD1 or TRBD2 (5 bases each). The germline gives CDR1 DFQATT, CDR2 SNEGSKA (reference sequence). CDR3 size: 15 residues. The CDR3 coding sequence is TGCAGTGCCCGCAAGGGGACGGGTTTGGCCTACGTGCAGTACTTC. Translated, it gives CSARKGTGLAYVQYF.

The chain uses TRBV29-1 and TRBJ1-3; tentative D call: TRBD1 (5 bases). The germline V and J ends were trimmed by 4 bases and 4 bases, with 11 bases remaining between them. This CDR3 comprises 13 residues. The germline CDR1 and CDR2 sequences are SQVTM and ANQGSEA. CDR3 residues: CSVAGRGGNTIYF. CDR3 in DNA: TGCAGCGTTGCGGGACGTGGAGGAAACACCATATATTTT.

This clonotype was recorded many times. The CDR3 DNA sequence: TGCAGCGTCCGGGTAGACACAGATACGCAGTATTTT. It encodes CSVRVDTDTQYF. J is TRBJ2-3 and V is TRBV29-1; D not certain. Germline lookup yields CDR1 SQVTM and CDR2 ANQGSEA. The V and J ends lost 6 bases and 2 bases respectively, with 9 bases between them. This CDR3 is built from 12 residues.

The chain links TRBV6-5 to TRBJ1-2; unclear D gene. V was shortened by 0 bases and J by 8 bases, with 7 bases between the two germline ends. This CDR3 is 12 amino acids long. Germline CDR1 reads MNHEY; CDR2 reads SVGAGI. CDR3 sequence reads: CASSYSGRGYTF. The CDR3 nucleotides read TGTGCCAGCAGTTACTCGGGGAGAGGCTACACCTTC.

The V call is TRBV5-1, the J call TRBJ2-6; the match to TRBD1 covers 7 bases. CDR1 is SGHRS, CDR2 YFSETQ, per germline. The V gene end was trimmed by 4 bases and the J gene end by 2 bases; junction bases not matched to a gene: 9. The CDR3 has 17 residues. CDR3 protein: CASSPLQGLAGANVLTF. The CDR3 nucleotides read TGCGCCAGCAGCCCGCTACAGGGGCTGGCTGGGGCCAACGTCCTGACTTTC.

The CDR3 region has the DNA TGTGCCACTTATTCGGGGGGCGTAAATGAAAAACTGTTTTTT. This translates into CATYSGGVNEKLFF. This chain uses TRBV11-2 with TRBJ1-4, with D possibly matching TRBD1 (6 bases). The germline CDR1 and CDR2 sequences are SGHAT and FQNNGV. There are 14 residues in the CDR3. V lost 10 bases and J 5 bases, leaving 17 bases between the germline ends.

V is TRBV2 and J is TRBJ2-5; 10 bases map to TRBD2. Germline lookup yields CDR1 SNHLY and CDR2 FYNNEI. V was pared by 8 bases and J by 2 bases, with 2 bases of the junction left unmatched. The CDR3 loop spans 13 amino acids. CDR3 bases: TGTGCCAGCGTTAGCGGGGGGCAAGAGACCCAGTACTTC. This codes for CASVSGGQETQYF.

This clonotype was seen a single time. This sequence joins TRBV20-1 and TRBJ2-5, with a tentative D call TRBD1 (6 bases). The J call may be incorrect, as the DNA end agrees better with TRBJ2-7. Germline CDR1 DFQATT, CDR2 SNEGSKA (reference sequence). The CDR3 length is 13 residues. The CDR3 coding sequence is TGCAGTGCAACCGGGACATCTACGGGCGAGCAGTACTTC. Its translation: CSATGTSTGEQYF.

DNA of the CDR3: TGTGCCAGCAGCCCGGGGACGGTCCCCTACAATGAGCAGTTCTTC. It encodes CASSPGTVPYNEQFF. The chain links TRBV11-3 to TRBJ2-1; D tentatively fits TRBD1 or TRBD2 (5 bases each). CDR1 SGHNT and CDR2 YENEEA come from the germline V gene. V gave up 5 bases and J gave up 2 bases, with 13 bases separating them. The CDR3 sequence is 15 residues long.

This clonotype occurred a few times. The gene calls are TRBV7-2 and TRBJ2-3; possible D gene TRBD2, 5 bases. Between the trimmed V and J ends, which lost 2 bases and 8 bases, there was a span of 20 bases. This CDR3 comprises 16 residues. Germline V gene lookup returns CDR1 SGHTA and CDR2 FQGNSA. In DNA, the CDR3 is TGTGCCAGCAGCTTAATCGTCGGACTCGCTCCGAGTACGCAGTATTTT. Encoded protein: CASSLIVGLAPSTQYF.

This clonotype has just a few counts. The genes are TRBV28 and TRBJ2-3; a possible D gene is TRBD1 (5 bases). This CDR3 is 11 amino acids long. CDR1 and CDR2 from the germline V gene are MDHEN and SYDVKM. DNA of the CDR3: TGTGCACTGGGGCGCACAGATACGCAGTATTTT. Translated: CALGRTDTQYF.

The CDR3 bases are TGTGCCAGCAGGTCCGGGCAGTGGGGTTACGAGCAGTACTTC. It yields the protein CASRSGQWGYEQYF. The chain couples TRBV6-5 to TRBJ2-7; D not certain. Germline-derived CDR1 and CDR2 are MNHEY and SVGAGI. Trimming pared 6 bases from V and 4 bases from J, leaving 16 bases between. The CDR3 totals 14 residues.

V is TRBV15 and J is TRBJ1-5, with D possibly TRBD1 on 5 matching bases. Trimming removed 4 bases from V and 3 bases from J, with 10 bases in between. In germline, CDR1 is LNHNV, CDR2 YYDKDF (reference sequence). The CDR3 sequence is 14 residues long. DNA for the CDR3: TGTGCCACCAGCAACGACAGAAACAATCAGCCCCAGCATTTT. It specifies CATSNDRNNQPQHF.

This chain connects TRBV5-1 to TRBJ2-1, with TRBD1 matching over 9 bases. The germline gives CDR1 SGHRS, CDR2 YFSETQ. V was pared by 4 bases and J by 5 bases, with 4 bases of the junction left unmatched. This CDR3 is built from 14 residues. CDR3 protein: CASSVGQGNNEQFF. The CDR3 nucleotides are TGCGCCAGCAGCGTGGGACAGGGAAACAATGAGCAGTTCTTC.

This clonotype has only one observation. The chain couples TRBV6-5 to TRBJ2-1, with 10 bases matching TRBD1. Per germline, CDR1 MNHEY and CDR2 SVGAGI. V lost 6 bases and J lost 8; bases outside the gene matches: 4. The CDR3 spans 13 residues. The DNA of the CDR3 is TGTGCCAGCAGGGGACAGGGGTCGGATGAGCAGTTCTTC. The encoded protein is CASRGQGSDEQFF.

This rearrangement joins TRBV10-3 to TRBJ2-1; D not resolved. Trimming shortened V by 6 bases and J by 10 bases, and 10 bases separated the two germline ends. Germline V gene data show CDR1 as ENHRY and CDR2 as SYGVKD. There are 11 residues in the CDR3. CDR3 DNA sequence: TGTGCCATCAGGGGGTCCGGAGAGCAGTTCTTC. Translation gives CAIRGSGEQFF.

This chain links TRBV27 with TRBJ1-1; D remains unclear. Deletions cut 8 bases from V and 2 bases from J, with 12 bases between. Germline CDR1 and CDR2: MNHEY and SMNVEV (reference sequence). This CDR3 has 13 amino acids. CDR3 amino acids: CASGLQANTEAFF. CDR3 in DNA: TGTGCCAGCGGACTGCAAGCCAACACTGAAGCTTTCTTT.

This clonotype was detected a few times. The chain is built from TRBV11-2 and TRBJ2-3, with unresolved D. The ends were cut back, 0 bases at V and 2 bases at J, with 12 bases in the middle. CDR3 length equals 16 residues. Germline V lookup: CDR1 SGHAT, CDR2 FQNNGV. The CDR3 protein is CASSLESESFTDTQYF. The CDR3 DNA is TGTGCCAGCAGCTTAGAATCAGAATCTTTCACAGATACGCAGTATTTT.

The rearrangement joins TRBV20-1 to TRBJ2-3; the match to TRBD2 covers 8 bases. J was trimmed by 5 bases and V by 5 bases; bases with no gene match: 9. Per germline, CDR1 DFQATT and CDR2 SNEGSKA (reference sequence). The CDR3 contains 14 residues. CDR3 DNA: TGCAGTGCTTATCCGGGACTAGGGCGAGATACGCAGTATTTT. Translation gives CSAYPGLGRDTQYF.

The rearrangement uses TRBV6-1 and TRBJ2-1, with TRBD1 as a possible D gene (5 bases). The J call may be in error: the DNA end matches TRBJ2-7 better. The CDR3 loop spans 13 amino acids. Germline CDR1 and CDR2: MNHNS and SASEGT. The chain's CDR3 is CASSSQGVNEQYF. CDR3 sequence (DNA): TGTGCCAGCAGTAGTCAGGGCGTCAATGAGCAGTACTTC.

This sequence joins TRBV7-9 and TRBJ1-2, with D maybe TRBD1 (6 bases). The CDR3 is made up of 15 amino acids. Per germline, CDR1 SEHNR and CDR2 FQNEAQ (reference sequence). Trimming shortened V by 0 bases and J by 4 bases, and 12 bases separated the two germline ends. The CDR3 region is CASSLAPGQLYGYTF. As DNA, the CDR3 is TGTGCCAGCAGCTTAGCTCCGGGACAACTCTATGGCTACACCTTC.

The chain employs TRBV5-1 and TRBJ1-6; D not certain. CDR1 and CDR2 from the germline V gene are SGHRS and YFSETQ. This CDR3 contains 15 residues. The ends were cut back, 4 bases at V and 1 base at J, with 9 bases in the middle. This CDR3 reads CASSDAGSYNSPLHF. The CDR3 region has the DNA TGCGCCAGCAGCGACGCGGGGTCCTATAATTCACCCCTCCACTTT.

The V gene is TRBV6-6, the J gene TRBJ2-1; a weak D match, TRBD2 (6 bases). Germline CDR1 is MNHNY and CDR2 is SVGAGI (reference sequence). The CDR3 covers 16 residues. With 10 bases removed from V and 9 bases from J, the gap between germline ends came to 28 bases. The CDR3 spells CATRPDRDSSIGEQFF. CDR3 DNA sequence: TGTGCCACCAGGCCGGACCGGGACTCATCAATAGGTGAGCAGTTCTTC.

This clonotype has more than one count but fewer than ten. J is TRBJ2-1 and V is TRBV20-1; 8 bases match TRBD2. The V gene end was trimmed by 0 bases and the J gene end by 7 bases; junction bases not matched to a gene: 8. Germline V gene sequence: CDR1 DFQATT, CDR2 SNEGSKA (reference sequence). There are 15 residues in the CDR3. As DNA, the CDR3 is TGCAGTGCTAGAGAATTCGAGCGGGAGCTTAATGAGCAGTTCTTC. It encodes CSAREFERELNEQFF.

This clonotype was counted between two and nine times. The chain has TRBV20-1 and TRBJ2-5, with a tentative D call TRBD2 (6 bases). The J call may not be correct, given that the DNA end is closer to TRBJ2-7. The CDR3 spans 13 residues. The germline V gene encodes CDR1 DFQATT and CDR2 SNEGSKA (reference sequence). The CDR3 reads CSARSMGGYEQYF. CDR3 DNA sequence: TGCAGTGCTAGAAGTATGGGGGGATACGAGCAGTACTTC.

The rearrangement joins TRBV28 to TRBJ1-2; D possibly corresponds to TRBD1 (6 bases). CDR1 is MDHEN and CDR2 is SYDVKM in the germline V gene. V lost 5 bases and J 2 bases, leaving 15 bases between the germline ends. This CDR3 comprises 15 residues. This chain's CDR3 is CASSESGAQNYGYTF. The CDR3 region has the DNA TGTGCCAGCAGTGAATCAGGGGCGCAGAACTATGGCTACACCTTC.

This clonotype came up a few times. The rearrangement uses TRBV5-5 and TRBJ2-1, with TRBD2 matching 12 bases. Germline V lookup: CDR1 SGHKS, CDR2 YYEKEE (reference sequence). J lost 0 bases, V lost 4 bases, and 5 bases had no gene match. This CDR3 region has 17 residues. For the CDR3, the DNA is TGTGCCAGCAGCCCTAGCGGGGGGGCCGCCTCCTACAATGAGCAGTTCTTC. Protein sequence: CASSPSGGAASYNEQFF.

CDR3 protein: CASSQDQRLNMADTQYF. CDR3 nucleotide sequence: TGCGCCAGCAGCCAAGACCAAAGACTTAATATGGCAGATACGCAGTATTTT. The J gene is TRBJ2-3, the V gene TRBV4-3; D is unresolved. V lost 0 bases, J lost 4 bases, and 17 bases lay in between. The germline V gene has CDR1 LGHNA and CDR2 YSLEER. The CDR3 contains 17 residues.

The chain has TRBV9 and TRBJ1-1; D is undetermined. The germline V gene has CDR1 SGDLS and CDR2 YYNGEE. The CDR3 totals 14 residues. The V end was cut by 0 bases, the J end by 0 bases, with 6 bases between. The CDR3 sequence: CASSVDGMNTEAFF. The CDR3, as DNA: TGTGCCAGCAGCGTAGACGGTATGAACACTGAAGCTTTCTTT.

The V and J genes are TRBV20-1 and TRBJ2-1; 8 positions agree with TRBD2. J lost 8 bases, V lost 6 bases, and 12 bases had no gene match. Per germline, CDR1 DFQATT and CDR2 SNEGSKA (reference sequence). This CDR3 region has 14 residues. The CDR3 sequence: CSAPQLAGADEQFF. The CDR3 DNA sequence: TGCAGTGCCCCCCAGCTAGCGGGTGCGGATGAGCAGTTCTTC.